Below are 29 T cell receptor beta chains sequenced from a single sample in a study of cytomegalovirus exposure and HLA in healthy donors. PCR employed 60 Vbeta and 13 Jbeta primers. The repertoire was sequenced with immunoSEQ multiplex PCR; TCRdb's copy has only in-frame clones and lacks some. The sample yields over 150,000 clones, about 68% seen once. The sequenced sample was PBMCs. These receptors all come from a man aged 30 to 39 in good health and CMV-seronegative.

The J gene is TRBJ1-1, the V gene TRBV18; D ambiguous. Germline lookup yields CDR1 KGHSH and CDR2 LQKENI. CDR3 size: 13 residues. Trimming shortened V by 4 bases and J by 2 bases, and 8 bases separated the two germline ends. The CDR3 DNA reads as TGTGCCAGCTCACTGACACGTAACACTGAAGCTTTCTTT. Its protein product is CASSLTRNTEAFF. Full variable domain (outside the CDR3, taken from reference TRBV18 and TRBJ1-1): NAGVMQNPRHLVRRRGQEARLRCSPMKGHSHVYWYRQLPEEGLKFMVYLQKENIIDESGMPKERFSAEFPKEGPSILRIQQVVRGDSAAYFCASSLTRNTEAFFGQGTRLTVV.

This clone was seen only a few times. The V gene is TRBV5-4, the J gene TRBJ2-3; TRBD1 matches 11 bases. Germline V gene sequence: CDR1 SGHNT, CDR2 YYREEE (reference sequence). The V and J ends lost 4 bases and 3 bases, in that order; junction bases with no gene match: 10. This CDR3 has 17 amino acids. Here the CDR3 reads CASSAPGQGARTDTQYF. The CDR3, as DNA: TGTGCCAGCAGCGCTCCTGGACAGGGGGCGAGGACAGATACGCAGTATTTT.

The chain uses TRBV9 and TRBJ2-7, with D maybe TRBD2 (6 bases). Germline V CDR1 and CDR2: SGDLS, YYNGEE. The CDR3 has 14 amino acids. The V end was cut by 3 bases, the J end by 3 bases, with 13 bases between. In nucleotides, the CDR3 is TGTGCCAGCAGCGCTTCCGGGAGCGACTACGAGCAGTACTTC. This encodes CASSASGSDYEQYF. The full variable domain, its missing parts supplied by reference TRBV9 and TRBJ2-7, is DSGVTQTPKHLITATGQRVTLRCSPRSGDLSVYWYQQSLDQGLQFLIQYYNGEERAKGNILERFSAQQFPDLHSELNLSSLELGDSALYFCASSASGSDYEQYFGPGTRLTVT.

The rearrangement links TRBV10-3 to TRBJ2-6; 7 nucleotides agree with TRBD1. CDR3 length equals 19 residues. J lost 2 bases, V lost 6 bases, and 16 bases had no gene match. Germline-derived CDR1 and CDR2 are ENHRY and SYGVKD. CDR3 residues: CAISKKNPGQRPGANVLTF. CDR3 DNA sequence: TGTGCCATCAGCAAAAAAAATCCGGGACAGAGACCTGGGGCCAACGTCCTGACTTTC.

This clone has more than one count but fewer than ten. The chain carries TRBV28 and TRBJ1-1; 9 bases agree with TRBD1. The CDR3 extends over 15 amino acids. After removal of 4 bases from V and 3 bases from J, the junction contained 6 bases not matched to a gene. The germline gives CDR1 MDHEN, CDR2 SYDVKM. CDR3 amino acids: CASSSRTGEDTEAFF. CDR3 DNA: TGTGCCAGCAGTTCAAGGACAGGGGAGGACACTGAAGCTTTCTTT.

The J gene is TRBJ2-1, the V gene TRBV5-1, with 9 positions matching TRBD1. The CDR3 extends over 16 amino acids. The ends lost 4 bases at V and 7 bases at J; junction bases unmatched: 12. Germline V gene data show CDR1 as SGHRS and CDR2 as YFSETQ. CDR3 sequence: CASSRTGQGVGNEQFF. The CDR3 nucleotides read TGCGCCAGCAGCAGGACGGGACAGGGCGTGGGGAATGAGCAGTTCTTC.

This clone was seen more than once but under ten times. The rearrangement joins TRBV21-1 to TRBJ1-5; the D segment call TRBD1 is taken from the table without a DNA check. TRBV21-1 is deemed a pseudogene. CDR3 length: 19 amino acids. CDR3 bases: TGTGCCAGCAGCAAAGTCGACAAGGCCCGGCCCGTACGTAATCAGCCCCAGCATTTT. Amino acids: CASSKVDKARPVRNQPQHF.

The chain combines TRBV19 with TRBJ1-4; D gene ambiguous. The CDR3 extends over 10 amino acids. Germline assignment: CDR1 LNHDA and CDR2 SQIVND (reference sequence). The V gene lost 9 bases and the J gene lost 7 bases, with 6 bases spanning the gap. CDR3 sequence reads: CASGVEKLFF. In DNA, the CDR3 is TGTGCCAGCGGGGTTGAAAAACTGTTTTTT.

The V and J genes are TRBV28 and TRBJ1-3, with unresolved D. The CDR3 covers 11 residues. V lost 5 bases to trimming and J lost 16 bases, with 15 bases between them. Per the germline V gene, CDR1 is MDHEN and CDR2 is SYDVKM. The CDR3, as DNA: TGTGCCAGCAGTCCGCGGGGTGGAGTCTATTTT. It encodes CASSPRGGVYF. Complete variable domain (other parts from reference TRBV28 and TRBJ1-3): DVKVTQSSRYLVKRTGEKVFLECVQDMDHENMFWYRQDPGLGLRLIYFSYDVKMKEKGDIPEGYSVSREKKERFSLILESASTNQTSMYLCASSPRGGVYFGEGSWLTVV.

CDR3 sequence reads: CASSQGTANYGYTF. The CDR3 nucleotides read TGTGCCAGTAGTCAGGGAACTGCTAACTATGGCTACACCTTC. The chain has TRBV19 and TRBJ1-2; perhaps TRBD1 as D (5 bases). The CDR3 spans 14 residues. Trimming took off 5 bases at V and 0 bases at J, with 10 bases between the two ends. Germline V gives CDR1 LNHDA, CDR2 SQIVND (reference sequence).

The chain is built from TRBV6-5 and TRBJ2-5, with 9 bases that match TRBD1. The J call is uncertain, as TRBJ2-7 better fits the DNA end. CDR3 length: 14 residues. Germline CDR1 reads MNHEY; CDR2 reads SVGAGI. CDR3 in DNA: TGTGCCAGCAGTACCGGGACAGGGAACTACGAGCAGTACTTC. This gives the protein CASSTGTGNYEQYF.

The V gene is TRBV6-1, the J gene TRBJ2-7; D might be TRBD1 (6 bases). This CDR3 spans 12 amino acids. V was clipped by 5 bases and J by 6 bases, with 11 bases between them. The germline gives CDR1 MNHNS, CDR2 SASEGT. The chain's CDR3 is CASSHTGIEQYF. The CDR3, as DNA: TGTGCCAGCAGTCATACAGGGATCGAGCAGTACTTC.

Regarding this clone: Its ends do not fully match the called genes, so a read error is possible. This chain links TRBV9 with TRBJ1-6; weak D call: TRBD1 (6 bases). Germline-derived CDR1 and CDR2 are SGDLS and YYNGEE. The CDR3 runs 15 residues. CDR3 bases: TGTGCCAGCAGCCCGTACAGGGAAAATAATTCACCCCTCAACTTT. Protein: CASSPYRENNSPLNF.

This CDR3 reads CASSSFREGAFF. Here the CDR3 DNA reads TGTGCCAGCAGCTCCTTCAGGGAGGGCGCTTTCTTT. The chain recombines TRBV7-2 with TRBJ1-1; possibly TRBD1 for D (5 bases). Trimming left V 4 bases short and J 11 bases short, with 14 bases between. Germline V gene data show CDR1 as SGHTA and CDR2 as FQGNSA. The CDR3 is 12 residues long.

CDR3 region: CASSPTGGNQPQHF. CDR3 DNA: TGTGCCAGCAGTCCTACAGGGGGGAATCAGCCCCAGCATTTT. The chain is built from TRBV7-2 and TRBJ1-5; TRBD1 aligns across 8 bases. CDR3 length: 14 residues. The J segment lost 4 bases and the V segment lost 6 bases, leaving 5 bases of the junction unmatched. Germline CDR1 is SGHTA and CDR2 is FQGNSA.

The J gene is TRBJ2-4, the V gene TRBV7-2, with D perhaps matching TRBD2 (6 bases). Germline V gene data show CDR1 as SGHTA and CDR2 as FQGNSA. The CDR3 extends over 16 amino acids. V was clipped by 5 bases and J by 0 bases, with 14 bases between them. The CDR3 region is CASSPEGSVAKNIQYF. CDR3 nucleotides: TGTGCCAGCAGCCCGGAGGGGTCAGTAGCCAAAAACATTCAGTACTTC.

The chain uses TRBV2 and TRBJ1-3; D ambiguous. Germline CDR1 and CDR2: SNHLY and FYNNEI. The CDR3 runs 13 residues. The V and J ends lost 3 bases and 8 bases respectively, with 11 bases between them. The CDR3 here is CASSDRQADTIYF. The CDR3 coding sequence is TGTGCCAGCAGTGACAGGCAAGCGGACACCATATATTTT.

The chain recombines TRBV6-6 with TRBJ2-7; D is undetermined. V was clipped by 5 bases and J by 0 bases, with 11 bases between them. CDR1 is MNHNY, CDR2 SVGAGI, per germline (reference sequence). The CDR3 length is 14 residues. The CDR3 is CASSPRVVSYEQYF. CDR3 nucleotide sequence: TGTGCCAGCAGTCCCCGCGTAGTCTCCTACGAGCAGTACTTC.

This clone was observed a single time. V gene TRBV12-5 combines with J gene TRBJ2-2; possible D gene TRBD2, 6 bases. The CDR3 contains 16 residues. V lost 3 bases to trimming and J lost 2 bases, with 13 bases between them. The germline V gene encodes CDR1 LGHNT and CDR2 FRNRAP. Here the CDR3 DNA reads TGTGCTAGTGGTTTTCGGACGGGGGAAAACACCGGGGAGCTGTTTTTT. It encodes CASGFRTGENTGELFF.

The chain employs TRBV7-2 and TRBJ2-3; D is ambiguous. Trimming stripped 0 bases from V and 4 bases from J, with 2 bases between. Germline CDR1 and CDR2: SGHTA and FQGNSA. The length of the CDR3 is 12 residues. The CDR3 nucleotides are TGTGCCAGCAGCTTAGCCGCAGATACGCAGTATTTT. Protein sequence: CASSLAADTQYF.

This chain uses TRBV28 with TRBJ1-2; D is possibly TRBD1 (5 bases). Germline V lookup: CDR1 MDHEN, CDR2 SYDVKM. This CDR3 spans 13 amino acids. The V gene lost 5 bases and the J gene lost 8 bases, with 15 bases spanning the gap. The CDR3 sequence is CASSSSGLGGYTF. CDR3 nucleotide sequence: TGTGCCAGCAGTAGCTCAGGGTTGGGAGGCTACACCTTC.

The chain recombines TRBV7-9 with TRBJ2-3; 14 nucleotides line up with TRBD2. This CDR3 has 18 amino acids. V lost 5 bases and J lost 4; bases outside the gene matches: 11. The germline V gene encodes CDR1 SEHNR and CDR2 FQNEAQ (reference sequence). The CDR3 is CASSGLAGGGVVSDTQYF. DNA of the CDR3: TGTGCCAGCAGCGGACTAGCGGGGGGTGGTGTTGTATCAGATACGCAGTATTTT.

The V and J genes are TRBV27 and TRBJ2-1, with 7 nucleotides matching TRBD1. Looked up from germline, CDR1 is MNHEY and CDR2 is SMNVEV (reference sequence). V lost 5 bases, J lost 5 bases, and 12 bases stayed unmatched. The CDR3 loop spans 16 amino acids. The CDR3 DNA follows: TGTGCCAGCAGTCCCCAGGGGGTGGGCCGAAACAATGAGCAGTTCTTC. Amino acid sequence: CASSPQGVGRNNEQFF.

This clone was counted a few times. The J gene is TRBJ1-1, the V gene TRBV7-2; the match to TRBD1 covers 7 bases. The CDR3 length is 15 residues. V was pared by 10 bases and J by 0 bases, with 11 bases of the junction left unmatched. From germline, CDR1 is SGHTA and CDR2 FQGNSA. DNA of the CDR3: TGTGCCACCCAGCTCCAGGGGGAGGTGAACACTGAAGCTTTCTTT. This codes for CATQLQGEVNTEAFF.

This clone was recorded only once. The CDR3 spells CASSLDLGRSTEAFF. For the CDR3, the DNA is TGTGCCAGCAGCTTAGATTTGGGGAGGTCCACTGAAGCTTTCTTT. This chain uses TRBV7-9 with TRBJ1-1; D remains unclear. Germline CDR1 and CDR2: SEHNR and FQNEAQ (reference sequence). The CDR3 consists of 15 residues. V gave up 1 base and J gave up 4 bases, with 13 bases separating them.

This chain connects TRBV7-8 to TRBJ2-7, with D unclear. The germline V gene has CDR1 SGHVS and CDR2 FQNEAQ. The CDR3 totals 12 residues. Trimming left V 4 bases short and J 6 bases short, with 10 bases between. CDR3 residues: CASSSRSTEQYF. In nucleotides, the CDR3 is TGTGCCAGCAGCTCGAGGTCCACCGAGCAGTACTTC. Full variable domain (rest looked up from reference TRBV7-8 and TRBJ2-7): GAGVSQSPRYKVAKRGQDVALRCDPISGHVSLFWYQQALGQGPEFLTYFQNEAQLDKSGLPSDRFFAERPEGSVSTLKIQRTQQEDSAVYLCASSSRSTEQYFGPGTRLTVT.

This chain uses TRBV14 with TRBJ2-7; TRBD1 matches at 7 bases. The CDR3 is made up of 14 amino acids. The ends lost 7 bases at V and 0 bases at J; junction bases unmatched: 6. CDR1 is SGHDN and CDR2 is FVKESK in the germline V gene. This CDR3 is CASKPGQNSYEQYF. The DNA of the CDR3 is TGTGCCAGCAAACCGGGACAGAACTCCTACGAGCAGTACTTC.

This rearrangement joins TRBV5-1 to TRBJ2-7; TRBD2 matches at 7 bases. Germline V gene lookup returns CDR1 SGHRS and CDR2 YFSETQ. CDR3 length equals 14 residues. With V trimmed by 3 bases and J by 5 bases, 8 bases remained unmatched. The CDR3 here is CASSSGVGGDEQYF. DNA of the CDR3: TGCGCCAGCAGCTCCGGTGTTGGGGGGGACGAGCAGTACTTC.

This clone has just one count. V and J are TRBV9 and TRBJ2-7; possible D gene TRBD2, 7 bases. Germline V lookup: CDR1 SGDLS, CDR2 YYNGEE. Trimming took off 0 bases at V and 2 bases at J, with 12 bases between the two ends. The CDR3 totals 15 residues. The CDR3 loop reads CASSVDPGGTYEQYF. The CDR3 region has the DNA TGTGCCAGCAGCGTAGACCCGGGGGGCACCTACGAGCAGTACTTC.